Listed below are T cell receptor beta chains from one sample, sequenced in a study of shared clonotypes between healthy human individuals. Profiled with immunoSEQ multiplex PCR; TCRdb holds only in-frame clones, not every one. In the table there are 650,000 to 800,000 clones, 72% of which are singletons. Material: memory CD4+ T cells sorted from blood. The receptors derive from a woman aged 30 to 39 in good health. Each CDR3 is given with its conserved first and last residue. Each record gives: V gene, CDR3 length, J gene, clone size, D gene, CDR3 DNA, CDR3 protein. A D gene is named only where the DNA matches it firmly. The size of a clone is reported for some rows only, either as once, few or many, or as a class for expanded clones.

TRBV6-6	12	TRBJ1-1	NA	NA	TGTGCCAGCAGTTACTCGAGCACTGAAGCTTTCTTT	CASSYSSTEAFF
TRBV27	15	TRBJ1-1	many	TRBD1	TGTGCCAGCAGTTCATTGACAGGGAGGGGAACTGAAGCTTTCTTT	CASSSLTGRGTEAFF
TRBV5-4	17	TRBJ1-2	NA	TRBD1	TGTGCCAGCAGCCGCGGGACAGACTCTGGGGGCACCTATGGCTACACCTTC	CASSRGTDSGGTYGYTF
TRBV7-2	15	TRBJ2-7	NA	TRBD2	TGTGCCAGCAGCCAACTCGGGACTAGCGGGAGCGAGCAGTACTTC	CASSQLGTSGSEQYF
TRBV28	15	TRBJ1-5	NA	NA	TGTGCCAGCAGTGGATCTGGGGGGCTCAGGCAGCCCCAGCATTTT	CASSGSGGLRQPQHF
TRBV28	14	TRBJ1-3	NA	NA	TGTGCCAGCGAGGCATCCAGCTCTGGAAACACCATATATTTT	CASEASSSGNTIYF
TRBV28	14	TRBJ1-1	NA	TRBD1	TGTGCCAGCAGTCCCTGGACAGGGCACACTGAAGCTTTCTTT	CASSPWTGHTEAFF
TRBV2	15	TRBJ2-1	NA	TRBD2	TGTGCCAGCAGTGTAGGGCTAGCGGCCCTCAATGAGCAGTTCTTC	CASSVGLAALNEQFF
TRBV19	14	TRBJ1-5	NA	NA	TGTGCCAGTAGTATAGGTCAGGGACGACAGCCCCAGCATTTT	CASSIGQGRQPQHF
TRBV30	14	TRBJ1-3	NA	NA	TGTGCCTGGAGTGTCCAGTTATCTGGAAACACCATATATTTT	CAWSVQLSGNTIYF
TRBV5-1	13	TRBJ2-3	NA	TRBD1	TGCGCCAGCAGCCAACAGGGGTCAGATACGCAGTATTTT	CASSQQGSDTQYF
TRBV7-9	16	TRBJ2-3	NA	NA	TGTGCCAGCAGCTGGGGGCAGGGTGTTATCACAGATACGCAGTATTTT	CASSWGQGVITDTQYF
TRBV7-9	15	TRBJ2-7	NA	TRBD1	TGTGCCAGCAGTTTTGCCGGACAGGGGGGTTACGAGCAGTACTTC	CASSFAGQGGYEQYF
TRBV6-1	15	TRBJ1-5	NA	NA	TGTGCCAGCATATGGGGGCGGGACGGCAATCAGCCCCAGCATTTT	CASIWGRDGNQPQHF
TRBV2	13	TRBJ2-7	once	NA	TGTGCCAGCAGTGAAACGCCAGGCGGGGAGCAGTACTTC	CASSETPGGEQYF
TRBV30	12	TRBJ2-1	NA	NA	TGTGCCTGGAGTCCAACCGGGGGTGAGCAGTTCTTC	CAWSPTGGEQFF
TRBV5-1	17	TRBJ2-5	NA	TRBD2	TGCGCCAGCAGCCGAAAACATAGCGGGAACGGGGCGGAGACCCAGTACTTC	CASSRKHSGNGAETQYF
TRBV11-2	15	TRBJ1-1	NA	NA	TGTGCCAGCAGCTTAGGGAGGACAGCGAACACTGAAGCTTTCTTT	CASSLGRTANTEAFF
TRBV5-1	14	TRBJ1-2	few	TRBD1	TGCGCCAGCCGGGAGGACAGGGGGCATCGGGGCTACACCTTC	CASREDRGHRGYTF
TRBV10-2	13	TRBJ1-2	once	NA	TGCGCCAGCAGACAGGGTTTTAACTATGGCTACACCTTC	CASRQGFNYGYTF
TRBV11-2	13	TRBJ1-1	NA	TRBD1	TGTGCCAGCAGCTCCCAGGGGGACACTGAAGCTTTCTTT	CASSSQGDTEAFF
TRBV4-1	20	TRBJ2-1	NA	TRBD1	TGCGCCAGCAGCCCGCAACCGGGACAGACGACAGCGCGCTCCTACAATGAGCAGTTCTTC	CASSPQPGQTTARSYNEQFF
TRBV27	16	TRBJ1-3	NA	TRBD1	TGTGCCAGCAGTTTAAGGGGACAGGGGTCTGGAAACACCATATATTTT	CASSLRGQGSGNTIYF
TRBV6-1	11	TRBJ1-3	few	NA	TGTGCCAGCAAGGGTGGAAACACCATATATTTT	CASKGGNTIYF
TRBV18	12	TRBJ2-3	NA	NA	TGTGCCAGCTCACCCAGCACAGATACGCAGTATTTT	CASSPSTDTQYF
TRBV5-1	15	TRBJ2-1	NA	NA	TGCGCCAGCAGCTGGCGAACAGGACGGGACAATGAGCAGTTCTTC	CASSWRTGRDNEQFF
TRBV7-2	15	TRBJ2-7	once	NA	TGTGCCAGCAGCTTGTTCGGGACTCCCTCCTACGAGCAGTACTTC	CASSLFGTPSYEQYF
TRBV7-9	16	TRBJ1-5	NA	NA	TGTGCCAGCAGCCCGGGGGCAGGGTATAGCAATCAGCCCCAGCATTTT	CASSPGAGYSNQPQHF
TRBV19	15	TRBJ2-1	NA	TRBD2	TGTGCCAGTAGACGGACTAGCGGGACCTACAATGAGCAGTTCTTC	CASRRTSGTYNEQFF
TRBV2	16	TRBJ2-1	NA	TRBD2	TGTGCCAGCAGTAAGCTAGCGGGAGGGGGGCACAATGAGCAGTTCTTC	CASSKLAGGGHNEQFF
TRBV7-2	13	TRBJ2-3	NA	NA	TGTGCCAGCAGCCTCAGCGGGCAAGATACGCAGTATTTT	CASSLSGQDTQYF
TRBV7-9	16	TRBJ2-3	NA	NA	TGTGCCAGCAGCTTAAATATGGGAAGGGGGACAGATACGCAGTATTTT	CASSLNMGRGTDTQYF
TRBV27	15	TRBJ2-1	NA	TRBD2	TGTGCCAGCAGGACGCGGGAGTGGGATCGTAATGAGCAGTTCTTC	CASRTREWDRNEQFF
TRBV28	17	TRBJ2-4	many	NA	TGTGCCAGCAGTTTATTATCTTTGCGGGCAGCCAAAAACATTCAGTACTTC	CASSLLSLRAAKNIQYF
TRBV6-5	15	TRBJ1-2	NA	TRBD1	TGTGCCAGCAGTTACTCCCAACAGGGGTATCGTGGCTACACCTTC	CASSYSQQGYRGYTF
TRBV4-2	15	TRBJ2-2	few	TRBD2	TGTGCCAGCAGCCAAGCGGGAGGGCACACCGGGGAGCTGTTTTTT	CASSQAGGHTGELFF
TRBV5-6	16	TRBJ2-4	NA	TRBD1	TGTGCCAGCAGCAAAGACAGGGCCTGGGCCAAAAACATTCAGTACTTC	CASSKDRAWAKNIQYF
TRBV5-6	16	TRBJ2-3	NA	TRBD2	TGTGCCAGCAGTTGGTTCGGCGGGAGACGCACAGATACGCAGTATTTT	CASSWFGGRRTDTQYF
TRBV10-3	13	TRBJ2-3	once	NA	TGTGCCATCAGTGTGGGTGGCATAGATACGCAGTATTTT	CAISVGGIDTQYF
TRBV10-1	10	TRBJ2-1	NA	NA	TGCGCCAGGTATTACAATGAGCAGTTCTTC	CARYYNEQFF
TRBV4-1	12	TRBJ2-3	NA	NA	TGCGCCAGCAGTAACCTTCGGGATACGCAGTATTTT	CASSNLRDTQYF
TRBV5-1	13	TRBJ1-5	NA	NA	TGCGCCAGGGGGTCAGGATTCAATCAGCCCCAGCATTTT	CARGSGFNQPQHF
TRBV21-1	19	TRBJ2-5	NA	NA	TGTGCCAGCAGCAAAGATTCTCGCGGCTTGTCCCCCAGCCGGGAGACCCAGTACTTC	CASSKDSRGLSPSRETQYF
TRBV21-1	14	TRBJ1-2	NA	NA	TGTGCCAGCAGCAAAGTAGCGGGGATGTGGGGCTACACCTTC	CASSKVAGMWGYTF
TRBV5-1	15	TRBJ1-5	NA	NA	TGCGCCAGCAGCCCTTGGGCCGGGGGTAATCAGCCCCAGCATTTT	CASSPWAGGNQPQHF
TRBV6-1	15	TRBJ1-2	NA	NA	TGTGCCAGCAAGGCCGACAGCGCCACTAACTATGGCTACACCTTC	CASKADSATNYGYTF
TRBV5-4	16	TRBJ2-6	NA	TRBD2	TGTGCCAGCAGCTTGGGCGGGGGCTCTGGGGCCAACGTCCTGACTTTC	CASSLGGGSGANVLTF
TRBV7-2	15	TRBJ2-3	NA	TRBD2	TGTGCCAGCAGACGTAGCGGGAGTGGGGCAGATACGCAGTATTTT	CASRRSGSGADTQYF
TRBV11-2	15	TRBJ2-7	NA	TRBD2	TGTGCCAGCAGCTTTTCCAGCGGGAGTATCTACGAGCAGTACTTC	CASSFSSGSIYEQYF
TRBV5-1	15	TRBJ2-3	many	TRBD2	TGCGCCAGCAGCTTGGATTTTAGCGGGGGTGATACGCAGTATTTT	CASSLDFSGGDTQYF
TRBV2	14	TRBJ2-1	NA	NA	TGTGCCAGCAGTGTAGGCCAGGGACACAATGAGCAGTTCTTC	CASSVGQGHNEQFF
TRBV12-5	13	TRBJ2-7	NA	TRBD2	TGTGCTAGTTCTGCGGGAGGGCCGAAGGAGCAGTACTTC	CASSAGGPKEQYF
TRBV12-5	14	TRBJ2-1	NA	NA	TGTGCTAGTGGTTTGGGGGGATCCTACAATGAGCAGTTCTTC	CASGLGGSYNEQFF
TRBV6-6	12	TRBJ2-1	NA	NA	TGTGCCAGCACATCTGCCTACAATGAGCAGTTCTTC	CASTSAYNEQFF